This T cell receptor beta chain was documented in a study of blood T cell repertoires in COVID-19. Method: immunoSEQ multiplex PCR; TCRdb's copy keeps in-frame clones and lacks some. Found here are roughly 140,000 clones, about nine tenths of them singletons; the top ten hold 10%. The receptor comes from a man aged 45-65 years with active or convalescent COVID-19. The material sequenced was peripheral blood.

Here the CDR3 reads CASSASGRVNTGELFF. Written as DNA, the CDR3 is TGTGCCAGCAGCGCGAGCGGGAGGGTGAACACCGGGGAGCTGTTTTTT. The rearrangement links TRBV7-9 to TRBJ2-2; 10 bases are a match to TRBD2. Per germline, CDR1 SEHNR and CDR2 FQNEAQ (reference sequence). The CDR3 covers 16 residues. Trimming removed 5 bases from V and 1 base from J; junction bases left unmatched: 4. The complete variable domain, with remaining parts taken from reference TRBV7-9 and TRBJ2-2, reads DTGVSQNPRHKITKRGQNVTFRCDPISEHNRLYWYRQTLGQGPEFLTYFQNEAQLEKSRLLSDRFSAERPKGSFSTLEIQRTEQGDSAMYLCASSASGRVNTGELFFGEGSRLTVL.